This record looks at one TCR beta chain sequence and its context. TCRdb reprocessed the 5' RACE reads via MiXCR and lists one record per CDR3 protein. The sample contains fewer than 400,000 distinct CDR3 sequences, approximately 13% of which appear only once. The data belong to a study of T-cell memory formation after mild COVID-19. Study background: Among the donors, TCR clusters were largely specific to each donor.

Per the germline V gene, CDR1 is LGHNA and CDR2 is YSLEER. The CDR3 has 15 amino acids. The junction had 6 bases not matched to a gene; V was cut back by 3 bases and J by 2 bases. This rearrangement joins TRBV4-3 to TRBJ1-1; 7 bases line up with TRBD1. This TCR was recovered from a young man who had mild COVID-19 (a few samples of this study predate the infection). Cell type and time point are not known. The sample taken for sequencing was PBMCs or a T cell subset sorted from them (not recorded which). The CDR3 region has the DNA TGCGCCAGCAGCCACCCGGGACAGACAAACACTGAAGCTTTCTTT. Its protein is CASSHPGQTNTEAFF.